This T cell receptor beta chain was sequenced during a study of radiotherapy plus CTLA-4 blockade in lung cancer. Study context: Disease control was seen in around 31% of patients, objective responses in approximately 20%. Study findings and constraints: In blood, after radiotherapy plus ipilimumab, tumor-derived TCR clones expanded. Among reported predictors of response, early blood T cell clone dynamics with interferon-beta performed best.

Of note for this clone: Its antigen is not known.

Sequencing was performed with immunoSEQ multiplex PCR; in TCRdb, only in-frame clones are kept and a portion is missing. The sample gives 60,000 to 75,000 clones, roughly 76% of which show up once; roughly 15% is in the top ten. Trimming took 5 bases from V and 1 from J; bases not matched to a gene: 11. This CDR3 is 17 amino acids long. Looked up from germline, CDR1 is SEHNR and CDR2 is FQNEAQ (reference sequence). This chain joins TRBV7-9 and TRBJ1-1, with TRBD1 matching 9 bases. The source material was peripheral blood, sampled from a patient treated with radiotherapy plus ipilimumab. This clonotype was obtained from a human donor with non-small cell lung cancer whose response to radiotherapy plus ipilimumab could not be evaluated. Some clones in this sample may be carry-over from other donors' samples. In DNA form, the CDR3 reads TGTGCCAGCAGCCCGGGACAGGGAATCCGCCAGAACACTGAAGCTTTCTTT. It encodes CASSPGQGIRQNTEAFF. The full variable domain, with the rest looked up from reference TRBV7-9 and TRBJ1-1, is DTGVSQNPRHKITKRGQNVTFRCDPISEHNRLYWYRQTLGQGPEFLTYFQNEAQLEKSRLLSDRFSAERPKGSFSTLEIQRTEQGDSAMYLCASSPGQGIRQNTEAFFGQGTRLTVV.